This record concerns one T cell receptor (beta chain) sequence. Its antigen is undetermined. Mismatch with germline at one junction end may stem from a read error. Germline V gives CDR1 GTSNPN, CDR2 SVGIG (reference sequence). The CDR3 runs to 15 residues. The data are from a study of CD8 T cells in Susac syndrome. Findings and limits, study-wide: Clonal expansion was missing from Susac syndrome CD4+ T cell repertoires.

Reverse transcription of about 0.45 to 1 ug RNA was performed with random hexamers. TCRdb passed the immunoSEQ multiplex PCR reads through MiXCR, listing each CDR3 protein once. The table shows about 180,000 distinct CDR3 sequences, with approximately 95% occurring only once. TEMRA cells were FACS-enriched, with CD8+ and CD4+ T cells isolated negatively. The sample taken for sequencing was CD4+ T cells from PBMCs. The receptor was derived from a human donor with Susac syndrome. The chain joins TRBV30 to TRBJ1-5; 7 positions match TRBD1. The CDR3 sequence: CAWNRQGRGNQPQHF. The DNA of the CDR3 is TGTGCTTGGAATAGACAGGGAAGAGGCAATCAGCCCCAGCATTTT.